These 27 T cell receptor beta chains were sequenced from one sample in a study of blood T cell repertoires in COVID-19. Generated by immunoSEQ multiplex PCR, the TCRdb table keeps only in-frame clones and is missing some. The table lists about 64,000 clones, 88% of them singletons. The specimen sequenced was peripheral blood. These receptor sequences come from a woman aged 55-69 years with COVID-19, enrolled during active disease.

The chain links TRBV7-9 to TRBJ2-5; TRBD1 agrees at 7 bases. The CDR3 has 15 amino acids. CDR1 SEHNR and CDR2 FQNEAQ come from the germline V gene (reference sequence). The ends lost 5 bases at V and 4 bases at J; junction bases unmatched: 10. The CDR3 loop is CASSPGDSRGETQYF. In nucleotides, the CDR3 is TGTGCCAGCAGCCCCGGGGACAGCCGAGGAGAGACCCAGTACTTC.

The chain recombines TRBV4-3 with TRBJ2-1; 14 nucleotides agree with TRBD2. The CDR3 length is 16 residues. In germline, CDR1 is LGHNA, CDR2 YSLEER. V was pared by 4 bases and J by 13 bases, with 12 bases of the junction left unmatched. The CDR3 region has the DNA TGCGCCAGCAGCCGGTCAGGCGGGACTAGCGGGGGCCTCCAGTTCTTC. Its protein product is CASSRSGGTSGGLQFF.

This chain links TRBV7-2 with TRBJ1-1; D gene unclear. The germline gives CDR1 SGHTA, CDR2 FQGNSA. This CDR3 is built from 14 residues. V shed 6 bases and J shed 5 bases, with 16 bases lying between them. The CDR3 sequence is CASSRPSPGTEAFF. The CDR3 bases are TGTGCCAGCAGTCGCCCTAGCCCCGGGACTGAAGCTTTCTTT.

The J gene is TRBJ2-5, the V gene TRBV10-3; tentatively, D is TRBD2 (5 bases). The CDR3 runs to 14 residues. Germline V gene sequence: CDR1 ENHRY, CDR2 SYGVKD. V dropped 3 bases and J dropped 3 bases, with 11 bases sitting between them. The CDR3 here is CAISESGLKETQYF. In DNA, the CDR3 is TGTGCCATCAGTGAAAGCGGATTAAAAGAGACCCAGTACTTC.

This clone has more than one count but fewer than ten. This sample also contains other DNA sequences that code for the same CDR3. This sequence joins TRBV7-2 and TRBJ1-2; a weak D match, TRBD1 (6 bases). CDR3 length: 12 residues. Germline CDR1 is SGHTA and CDR2 is FQGNSA. The ends were cut back, 3 bases at V and 4 bases at J, with 6 bases in the middle. Here the CDR3 reads CASSLDSYGYTF. The CDR3 DNA follows: TGTGCCAGCAGCTTGGACAGCTATGGCTACACCTTC. The variable domain in full, completed from reference TRBV7-2 and TRBJ1-2, reads GAGVSQSPSNKVTEKGKDVELRCDPISGHTALYWYRQSLGQGLEFLIYFQGNSAPDKSGLPSDRFSAERTGGSVSTLTIQRTQQEDSAVYLCASSLDSYGYTFGSGTRLTVV.

The V call is TRBV13, the J call TRBJ2-3; D remains ambiguous. The CDR3 is 15 residues long. CDR1 is PRHDT, CDR2 FYEKMQ, per germline (reference sequence). V was pared by 3 bases and J by 0 bases, with 10 bases between. The CDR3 loop reads CASSFYEASTDTQYF. CDR3 DNA: TGTGCCAGCAGCTTTTATGAAGCTAGCACAGATACGCAGTATTTT.

This rearrangement joins TRBV7-9 to TRBJ1-2; TRBD1 matches at 9 bases. The CDR3 runs 15 residues. Germline CDR1 and CDR2: SEHNR and FQNEAQ (reference sequence). After removal of 6 bases from V and 4 bases from J, the junction contained 9 bases not matched to a gene. The CDR3 loop reads CASRPRQGEFYGYTF. For the CDR3, the DNA is TGTGCCAGCAGGCCCCGACAGGGGGAGTTCTATGGCTACACCTTC.

Here the CDR3 DNA reads TGTGCCTGGAGCAAACAGGGTTTGGACACTGAAGCTTTCTTT. It is translated as CAWSKQGLDTEAFF. The rearrangement joins TRBV30 to TRBJ1-1; maybe TRBD1 (6 bases). From germline, CDR1 is GTSNPN and CDR2 SVGIG (reference sequence). Trimming removed 3 bases from V and 3 bases from J, with 14 bases in between. The CDR3 spans 14 residues.

This chain joins TRBV2 and TRBJ1-5; D uncertain. Per germline, CDR1 SNHLY and CDR2 FYNNEI. The CDR3 runs 12 residues. Trimming removed 2 bases at V and 6 bases at J, with 5 bases between. This chain's CDR3 is CASSEFFQPQHF. CDR3 DNA sequence: TGTGCCAGCAGTGAATTCTTTCAGCCCCAGCATTTT.

The chain joins TRBV24-1 to TRBJ1-2; TRBD1 matches at 8 bases. This CDR3 has 15 residues. The trim removed 3 bases at V and 6 bases at J, leaving 8 bases unmatched. Germline CDR1 KGHDR, CDR2 SFDVKD. The CDR3 sequence: CATSDHTQGEHGYTF. The CDR3 nucleotides are TGTGCCACCAGTGATCACACACAGGGGGAGCATGGCTACACCTTC.

The V and J genes are TRBV27 and TRBJ1-4; no clear D gene. From germline, CDR1 is MNHEY and CDR2 SMNVEV (reference sequence). The V and J ends lost 5 bases and 12 bases respectively, with 16 bases between them. CDR3 length equals 13 residues. This CDR3 is CASSPNPVGELFF. The CDR3 region has the DNA TGTGCCAGCAGTCCCAACCCGGTGGGAGAACTGTTTTTT.

The chain has TRBV27 and TRBJ2-1, with 10 bases that match TRBD2. Trimming removed 6 bases from V and 8 bases from J; junction bases left unmatched: 10. The CDR3 sequence is 15 residues long. From germline, CDR1 is MNHEY and CDR2 SMNVEV (reference sequence). The DNA for the CDR3 is TGTGCCAGCAGCTCTAGCGCTAGCGGGAGTCATGAGCAGTTCTTC. This sequence encodes CASSSSASGSHEQFF.

This chain links TRBV2 with TRBJ1-5, with 8 bases matching TRBD1. The trim removed 6 bases at V and 3 bases at J, leaving 4 bases unmatched. This CDR3 is built from 14 residues. Looked up from germline, CDR1 is SNHLY and CDR2 is FYNNEI. CDR3 coding DNA: TGTGCCAGCAGCCGGACAGGGTCCAATCAGCCCCAGCATTTT. Translating gives CASSRTGSNQPQHF.

V gene TRBV29-1 combines with J gene TRBJ1-1; TRBD1 might be the D (6 bases). Trimming stripped 4 bases from V and 4 bases from J, with 13 bases between. CDR1 and CDR2 (germline): SQVTM, ANQGSEA. This CDR3 comprises 13 residues. The CDR3 DNA reads as TGCAGCGTTGCTCCAGGGGCTGGCACTGAAGCTTTCTTT. Amino acid sequence: CSVAPGAGTEAFF.

This chain joins TRBV5-5 and TRBJ1-2; tentatively, D is TRBD1 (5 bases). Trimming shortened V by 0 bases and J by 7 bases, and 13 bases separated the two germline ends. Germline CDR1 reads SGHKS; CDR2 reads YYEKEE (reference sequence). CDR3 size: 14 residues. CDR3 nucleotide sequence: TGTGCCAGCAGCTTGGCCTTAAACGGGGGTGGCTACACCTTC. It yields the protein CASSLALNGGGYTF.

About this clone itself: One end of the junction fails to match germline, which may point to a read error. This chain uses TRBV5-1 with TRBJ1-5; D is unclear. CDR1 is SGHRS and CDR2 is YFSETQ in the germline V gene. This CDR3 is 13 amino acids long. DNA of the CDR3: TGCGCCAACACCACTTTTAGCATTCAGCCCCAGCATTTT. Amino acid sequence: CANTTFSIQPQHF. The full variable domain, in which reference TRBV5-1 and TRBJ1-5 provide the parts outside the CDR3, is KAGVTQTPRYLIKTRGQQVTLSCSPISGHRSVSWYQQTPGQGLQFLFEYFSETQRNKGNFPGRFSGRQFSNSRSEMNVSTLELGDSALYLCANTTFSIQPQHFGDGTRLSIL.

The V gene is TRBV6-1, the J gene TRBJ2-3; 8 positions match TRBD1. The V segment lost 1 base and the J segment 6 bases; nucleotides outside the gene matches: 9. The CDR3 runs to 16 residues. Germline CDR1 reads MNHNS; CDR2 reads SASEGT. In DNA form, the CDR3 reads TGTGCCAGCAGTGAAGTACCAGGGGGCTCAGGGGATACGCAGTATTTT. It is translated as CASSEVPGGSGDTQYF.

This clone was recorded once. The chain is built from TRBV7-9 and TRBJ1-2; TRBD1 might be the D (6 bases). Germline V gives CDR1 SEHNR, CDR2 FQNEAQ (reference sequence). V dropped 1 base and J dropped 2 bases, with 14 bases sitting between them. This CDR3 has 16 residues. CDR3 DNA: TGTGCCAGCAGCTTAGACTTGGGCAGGGGAAACTATGGCTACACCTTC. This encodes CASSLDLGRGNYGYTF.

The chain recombines TRBV4-1 with TRBJ2-1; 7 bases align to TRBD2. The V gene's germline CDR1 is MGHRA and CDR2 YSYEKL. The CDR3 runs to 16 residues. The V and J ends lost 0 bases and 4 bases, in that order; junction bases with no gene match: 6. CDR3 sequence (DNA): TGCGCCAGCAGCCAAGACTTCACTAGCGTATACAATGAGCAGTTCTTC. As protein: CASSQDFTSVYNEQFF.

The CDR3 loop is CASSVQGALSGNTIYF. The CDR3 DNA reads TGTGCCAGCAGCGTACAGGGGGCCCTCTCTGGAAACACCATATATTTT. This chain connects TRBV7-9 to TRBJ1-3; TRBD1 aligns across 9 bases. Trimming cost V 5 bases and J 0 bases; bases outside gene matches: 5. Germline values: CDR1 SEHNR, CDR2 FQNEAQ (reference sequence). This CDR3 spans 16 amino acids.

This clone was seen a single time. This chain connects TRBV5-1 to TRBJ1-4, with 7 bases identical to TRBD1. V was pared by 3 bases and J by 8 bases, with 10 bases of the junction left unmatched. The length of the CDR3 is 15 residues. The V gene's germline CDR1 is SGHRS and CDR2 YFSETQ. The CDR3 nucleotides read TGCGCCAGCAGCTCTACAGGGGCCCTGGAGGAAAAACTGTTTTTT. As protein: CASSSTGALEEKLFF.

Here the CDR3 DNA reads TGTGCCACTTCGGCAGGGCCTAGCTATGGCTACACCTTC. This gives the protein CATSAGPSYGYTF. This rearrangement joins TRBV6-5 to TRBJ1-2; tentatively, D is TRBD1 (5 bases). Germline CDR1 MNHEY, CDR2 SVGAGI. This CDR3 spans 13 amino acids. V was shortened by 10 bases and J by 4 bases, with 16 bases between the two germline ends.

The rearrangement uses TRBV7-9 and TRBJ1-3; D remains ambiguous. Trimming took 5 bases from V and 6 from J, leaving 8 bases between them. CDR3 length equals 12 residues. Per the germline V gene, CDR1 is SEHNR and CDR2 is FQNEAQ (reference sequence). The CDR3 bases are TGTGCCAGCAGCCCGGAGACAAACACCATATATTTT. Translation: CASSPETNTIYF.

The chain employs TRBV6-5 and TRBJ1-1, with a possible D match to TRBD1 (6 bases). This CDR3 region has 13 residues. The V end lost 6 bases, the J end lost 7 bases, and 15 bases lay between the germline ends. In germline, CDR1 is MNHEY, CDR2 SVGAGI. The CDR3 DNA is TGTGCCAGCAGCTTGGACAGTGGACTTGAAGCTTTCTTT. The encoded protein is CASSLDSGLEAFF.

This chain connects TRBV19 to TRBJ1-5; D might be TRBD1 (5 bases). The germline V gene has CDR1 LNHDA and CDR2 SQIVND (reference sequence). The CDR3 is made up of 15 amino acids. V was pared by 6 bases and J by 7 bases, with 19 bases between. The CDR3 is CASSMVSGTGQPQHF. The CDR3 DNA follows: TGTGCCAGTAGCATGGTTTCAGGTACAGGACAGCCCCAGCATTTT.

This clone has just one count. J is TRBJ2-6 and V is TRBV12-3 or TRBV12-4; D is unclear. V lost 6 bases, J lost 0 bases, and 3 bases lay in between. The length of the CDR3 is 13 residues. The CDR3 is CASRASGANVLTF. CDR3 nucleotide sequence: TGTGCCAGCAGGGCCTCTGGGGCCAACGTCCTGACTTTC.

This sequence joins TRBV4-2 and TRBJ2-1; tentatively, D is TRBD2 (7 bases). From germline, CDR1 is LGHNA and CDR2 YNFKEQ. CDR3 length equals 16 residues. Trimming took 0 bases from V and 3 from J, leaving 12 bases between them. The CDR3 DNA follows: TGTGCCAGCAGCCAAGATAGGGGGGGGAACTACAATGAGCAGTTCTTC. This codes for CASSQDRGGNYNEQFF.